The T cell receptor beta chain described here comes from a study of metastatic and nonmetastatic thyroid tumors. Study background: Repertoires from malignant and benign thyroid patients were compared across blood and tumor or nodule tissue. Study results and caveats: As reported, TCR beta diversity in blood and tumor was significantly higher in malignant thyroid tumors than in benign nodules.

All patients reached thyroid surgery having received no treatment beforehand. Per the original data handling: For papillary thyroid cancer, a distant-metastasis classifier was constructed from CDR3 differences observed across clinicopathological groups. With MiXCR, TCRdb called clones anew from the PCR reads. These V and J calls rely on TCRdb rather than the paper's analysis. Among some 31,000 clones listed, approximately 19% were seen once. V lost 5 bases, J lost 3 bases, and 14 bases lay in between. The CDR3 is 15 residues long. CDR1 SEHNR and CDR2 FQNEAQ come from the germline V gene (reference sequence). This clone was detected many times. Antigen: not known.

The chain joins TRBV7-9 to TRBJ1-5; tentative D call: TRBD1 (6 bases). This sequence was found in a female donor with papillary thyroid cancer or a benign thyroid nodule (not recorded which). Some clones in this sample may be carry-over from other donors' samples. The sequencing sample was made of blood. The CDR3: CASSPPQGYNQPQHF. DNA for the CDR3: TGTGCCAGCAGCCCTCCCCAGGGGTACAATCAGCCCCAGCATTTT. The full variable domain, rest sourced from reference TRBV7-9 and TRBJ1-5, is DTGVSQNPRHKITKRGQNVTFRCDPISEHNRLYWYRQTLGQGPEFLTYFQNEAQLEKSRLLSDRFSAERPKGSFSTLEIQRTEQGDSAMYLCASSPPQGYNQPQHFGDGTRLSIL.